This TCR beta chain was identified during a study of T cell repertoires in cytomegalovirus infection. This clonotype was seen many times. What it binds is unknown. Using its own MiXCR run on the reads, TCRdb lists one record per CDR3 protein. This sample yields 110,000 or so distinct CDR3 sequences, of which 30% are seen a single time; roughly 40% belongs to the top ten. Study-level findings and limits: Dominating the ex vivo response were HLA-C-restricted CMV-specific TCR beta clonotypes.

Germline loops: CDR1 DFQATT, CDR2 SNEGSKA (reference sequence). V was pared by 3 bases and J by 1 base, with 8 bases of the junction left unmatched. The CDR3 loop spans 17 amino acids. The TCR was taken from a human donor in good health (CMV status not recorded). Some clones in this sample may be carry-over from other donors' samples. The chain recombines TRBV20-1 with TRBJ2-3; TRBD1 agrees at 12 bases. Source: CD8+ T cells from cultured PBMCs, taken from culture after CMV antigen stimulation. The CDR3 region has the DNA TGCAGTGCTAGCTTGGGGACAGGGGGCGTGGGCACAGATACGCAGTATTTT. Its protein is CSASLGTGGVGTDTQYF.